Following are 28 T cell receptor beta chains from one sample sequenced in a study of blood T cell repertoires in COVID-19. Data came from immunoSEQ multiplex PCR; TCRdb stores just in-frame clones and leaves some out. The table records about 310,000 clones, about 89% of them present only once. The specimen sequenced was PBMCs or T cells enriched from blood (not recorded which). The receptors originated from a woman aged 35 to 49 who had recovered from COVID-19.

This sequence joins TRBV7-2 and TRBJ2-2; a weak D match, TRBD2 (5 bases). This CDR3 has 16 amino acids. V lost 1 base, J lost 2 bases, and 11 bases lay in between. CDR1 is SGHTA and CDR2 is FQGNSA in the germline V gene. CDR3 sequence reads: CASSLVRLLNTGELFF. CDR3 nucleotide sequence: TGTGCCAGCAGCTTAGTACGACTACTTAACACCGGGGAGCTGTTTTTT.

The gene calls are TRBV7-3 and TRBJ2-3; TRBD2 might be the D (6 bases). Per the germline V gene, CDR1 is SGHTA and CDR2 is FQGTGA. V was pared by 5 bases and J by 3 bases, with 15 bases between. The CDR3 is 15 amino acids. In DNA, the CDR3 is TGTGCCAGCAGCCCCCAAAGCGGGTTTACAGATACGCAGTATTTT. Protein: CASSPQSGFTDTQYF.

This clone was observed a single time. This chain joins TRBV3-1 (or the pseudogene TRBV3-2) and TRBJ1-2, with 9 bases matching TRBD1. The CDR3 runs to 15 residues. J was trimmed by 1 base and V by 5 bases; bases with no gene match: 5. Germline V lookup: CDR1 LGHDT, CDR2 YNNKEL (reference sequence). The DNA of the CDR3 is TGTGCCAGCAGCTTCTGGGACAGGGATAACTATGGCTACACCTTC. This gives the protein CASSFWDRDNYGYTF.

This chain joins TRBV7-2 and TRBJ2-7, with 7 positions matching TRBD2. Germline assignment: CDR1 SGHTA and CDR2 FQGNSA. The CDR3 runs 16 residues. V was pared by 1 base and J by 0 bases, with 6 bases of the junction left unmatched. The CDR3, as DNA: TGTGCCAGCAGCTTAGTCGGCGGGAGAAACTCCTACGAGCAGTACTTC. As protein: CASSLVGGRNSYEQYF.

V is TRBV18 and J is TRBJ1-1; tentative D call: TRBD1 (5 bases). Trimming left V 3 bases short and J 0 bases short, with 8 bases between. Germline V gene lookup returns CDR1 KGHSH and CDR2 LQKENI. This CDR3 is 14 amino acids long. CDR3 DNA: TGTGCCAGCTCACCGGGGCTGATGAACACTGAAGCTTTCTTT. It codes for CASSPGLMNTEAFF.

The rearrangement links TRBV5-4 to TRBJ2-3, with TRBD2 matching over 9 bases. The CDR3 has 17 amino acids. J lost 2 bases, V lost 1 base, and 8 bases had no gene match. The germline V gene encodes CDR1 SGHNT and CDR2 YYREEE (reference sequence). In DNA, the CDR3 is TGTGCCAGCAGCTTGATCTGGCGGGGGGGCCCCACAGATACGCAGTATTTT. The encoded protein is CASSLIWRGGPTDTQYF. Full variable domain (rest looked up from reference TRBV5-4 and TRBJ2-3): ETGVTQSPTHLIKTRGQQVTLRCSSQSGHNTVSWYQQALGQGPQFIFQYYREEENGRGNFPPRFSGLQFPNYSSELNVNALELDDSALYLCASSLIWRGGPTDTQYFGPGTRLTVL.

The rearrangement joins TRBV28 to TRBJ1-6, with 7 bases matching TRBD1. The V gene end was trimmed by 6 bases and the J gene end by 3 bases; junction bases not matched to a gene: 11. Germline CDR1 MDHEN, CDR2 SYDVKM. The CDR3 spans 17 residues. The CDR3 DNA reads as TGTGCCAGCAGGACAGGGACTTCCCTGGGCTATAATTCACCCCTCCACTTT. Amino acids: CASRTGTSLGYNSPLHF.

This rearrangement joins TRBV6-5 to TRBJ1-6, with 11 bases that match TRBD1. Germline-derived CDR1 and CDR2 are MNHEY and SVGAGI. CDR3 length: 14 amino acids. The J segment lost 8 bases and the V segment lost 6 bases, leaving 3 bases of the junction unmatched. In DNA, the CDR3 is TGTGCCAGCAGGGAGGACAGGGGGCATTCACCCCTCCACTTT. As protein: CASREDRGHSPLHF.

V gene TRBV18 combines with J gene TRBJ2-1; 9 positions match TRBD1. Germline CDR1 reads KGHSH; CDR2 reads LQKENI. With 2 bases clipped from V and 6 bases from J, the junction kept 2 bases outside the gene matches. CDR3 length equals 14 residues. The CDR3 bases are TGTGCCAGCTCACCAAGGACAGGGGCCAATGAGCAGTTCTTC. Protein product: CASSPRTGANEQFF.

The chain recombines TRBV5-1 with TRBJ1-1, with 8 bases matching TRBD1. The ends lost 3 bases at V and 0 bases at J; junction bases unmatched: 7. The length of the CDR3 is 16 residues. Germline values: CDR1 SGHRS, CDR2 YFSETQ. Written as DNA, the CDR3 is TGCGCCAGCAGCTCCCCCGGACAGGGATTGAACACTGAAGCTTTCTTT. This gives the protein CASSSPGQGLNTEAFF.

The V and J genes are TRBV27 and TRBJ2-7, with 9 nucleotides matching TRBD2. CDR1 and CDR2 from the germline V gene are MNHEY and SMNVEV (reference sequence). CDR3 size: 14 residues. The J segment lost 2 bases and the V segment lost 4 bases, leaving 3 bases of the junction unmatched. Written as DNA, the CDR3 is TGTGCCAGCAGTTCAGGGACTAGCCCCTACGAGCAGTACTTC. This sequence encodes CASSSGTSPYEQYF.

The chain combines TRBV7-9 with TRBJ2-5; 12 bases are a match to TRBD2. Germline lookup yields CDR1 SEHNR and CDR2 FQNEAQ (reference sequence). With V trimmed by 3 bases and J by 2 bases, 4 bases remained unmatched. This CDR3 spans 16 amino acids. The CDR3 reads CASSFITSGRQETQYF. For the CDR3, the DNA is TGTGCCAGCAGCTTCATTACTAGCGGGAGGCAAGAGACCCAGTACTTC. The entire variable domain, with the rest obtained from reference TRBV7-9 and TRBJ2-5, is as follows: DTGVSQNPRHKITKRGQNVTFRCDPISEHNRLYWYRQTLGQGPEFLTYFQNEAQLEKSRLLSDRFSAERPKGSFSTLEIQRTEQGDSAMYLCASSFITSGRQETQYFGPGTRLLVL.

The CDR3 sequence: CASSYSGTGGYEQYF. The CDR3 region has the DNA TGTGCCAGCAGTTACTCTGGGACAGGAGGCTACGAGCAGTACTTC. The rearrangement joins TRBV6-6 to TRBJ2-7, with TRBD1 matching over 8 bases. Germline values: CDR1 MNHNY, CDR2 SVGAGI (reference sequence). CDR3 length equals 15 residues. V gave up 0 bases and J gave up 3 bases; unmatched junction bases: 4.

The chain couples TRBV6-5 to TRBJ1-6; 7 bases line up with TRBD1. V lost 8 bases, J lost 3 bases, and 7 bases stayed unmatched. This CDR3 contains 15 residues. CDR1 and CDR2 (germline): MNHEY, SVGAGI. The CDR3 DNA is TGTGCCAGCCTCCTAGGGGGCAACTATAATTCACCCCTCCACTTT. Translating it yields CASLLGGNYNSPLHF.

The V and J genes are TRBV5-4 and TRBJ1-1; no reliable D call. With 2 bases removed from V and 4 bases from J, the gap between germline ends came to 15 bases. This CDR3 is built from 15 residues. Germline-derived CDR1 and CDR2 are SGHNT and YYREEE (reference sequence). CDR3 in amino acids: CASSFGSQRSTEAFF. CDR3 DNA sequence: TGTGCCAGCAGCTTTGGTAGCCAGAGGAGCACTGAAGCTTTCTTT. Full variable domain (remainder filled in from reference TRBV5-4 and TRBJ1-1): ETGVTQSPTHLIKTRGQQVTLRCSSQSGHNTVSWYQQALGQGPQFIFQYYREEENGRGNFPPRFSGLQFPNYSSELNVNALELDDSALYLCASSFGSQRSTEAFFGQGTRLTVV.

The DNA for the CDR3 is TGCGCCAGCAGCCAAGATCAGTGGGGAGTAGGGTCCTACGAGCAGTACTTC. The encoded protein is CASSQDQWGVGSYEQYF. The chain carries TRBV4-3 and TRBJ2-7; tentatively, D is TRBD2 (5 bases). The CDR3 sequence is 17 residues long. Germline assignment: CDR1 LGHNA and CDR2 YSLEER. V was clipped by 0 bases and J by 1 base, with 16 bases between them.

In DNA form, the CDR3 reads TGTGCCAGCAGCTTAGAAGGGACAGGGGTCGGCTACACCTTC. Its protein is CASSLEGTGVGYTF. The chain links TRBV7-9 to TRBJ1-2, with 10 bases aligning to TRBD1. Trimming at V came to 1 base and at J to 8 bases, leaving 4 bases not matched to a gene. The CDR3 totals 14 residues. CDR1 and CDR2 from the germline V gene are SEHNR and FQNEAQ (reference sequence).

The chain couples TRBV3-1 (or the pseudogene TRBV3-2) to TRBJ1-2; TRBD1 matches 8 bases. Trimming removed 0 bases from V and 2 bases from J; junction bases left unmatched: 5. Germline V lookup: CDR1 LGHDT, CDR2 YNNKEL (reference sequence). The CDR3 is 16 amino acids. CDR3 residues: CASSQDRTGPNYGYTF. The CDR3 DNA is TGTGCCAGCAGCCAAGATCGGACAGGGCCCAACTATGGCTACACCTTC.

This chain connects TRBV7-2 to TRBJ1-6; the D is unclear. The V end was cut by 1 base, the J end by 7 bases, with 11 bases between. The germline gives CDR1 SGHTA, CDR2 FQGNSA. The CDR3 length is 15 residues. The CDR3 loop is CASSLGRQQNSPLHF. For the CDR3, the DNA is TGTGCCAGCAGCTTAGGGAGGCAGCAGAATTCACCCCTCCACTTT.

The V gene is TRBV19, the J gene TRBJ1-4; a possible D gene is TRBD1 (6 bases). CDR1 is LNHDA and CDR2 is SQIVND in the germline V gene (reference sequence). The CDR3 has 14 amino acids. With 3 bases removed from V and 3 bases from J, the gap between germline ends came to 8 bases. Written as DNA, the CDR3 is TGTGCCAGTAGTATGCGGACAGCTAATGAAAAACTGTTTTTT. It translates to CASSMRTANEKLFF.

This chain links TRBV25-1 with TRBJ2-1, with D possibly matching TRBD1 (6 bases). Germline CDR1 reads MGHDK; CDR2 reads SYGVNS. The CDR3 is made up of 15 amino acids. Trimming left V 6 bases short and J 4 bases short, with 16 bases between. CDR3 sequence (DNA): TGTGCCAGCAGGGCGGACAGCCACCCTTACAATGAGCAGTTCTTC. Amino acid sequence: CASRADSHPYNEQFF.

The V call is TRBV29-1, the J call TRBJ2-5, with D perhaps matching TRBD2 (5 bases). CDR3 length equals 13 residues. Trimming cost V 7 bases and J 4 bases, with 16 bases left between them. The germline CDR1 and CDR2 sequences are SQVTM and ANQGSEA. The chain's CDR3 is CSAHDIGGETQYF. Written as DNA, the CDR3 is TGCAGCGCCCACGACATTGGAGGAGAGACCCAGTACTTC.

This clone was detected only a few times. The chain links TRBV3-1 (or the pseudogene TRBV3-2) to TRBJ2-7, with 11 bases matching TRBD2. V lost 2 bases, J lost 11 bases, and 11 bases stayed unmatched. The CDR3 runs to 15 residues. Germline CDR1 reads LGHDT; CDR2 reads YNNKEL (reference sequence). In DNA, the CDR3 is TGTGCCAGCAGCCAACTCACGACTAGCGGGATTAGCAAGTACTTC. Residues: CASSQLTTSGISKYF.

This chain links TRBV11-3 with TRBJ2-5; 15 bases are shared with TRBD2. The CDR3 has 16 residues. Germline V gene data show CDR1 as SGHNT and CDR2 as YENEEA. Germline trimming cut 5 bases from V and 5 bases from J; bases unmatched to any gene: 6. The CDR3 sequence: CASSAPGTSGGETQYF. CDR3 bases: TGTGCCAGCAGCGCTCCCGGGACTAGCGGGGGGGAGACCCAGTACTTC.

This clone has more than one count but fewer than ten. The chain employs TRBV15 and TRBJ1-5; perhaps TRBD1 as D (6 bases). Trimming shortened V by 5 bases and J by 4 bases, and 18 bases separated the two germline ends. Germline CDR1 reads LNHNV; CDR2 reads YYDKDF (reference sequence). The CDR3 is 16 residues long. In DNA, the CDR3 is TGTGCCACCAGCGGTGTGGCAGGGGCAGGGAATCAGCCCCAGCATTTT. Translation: CATSGVAGAGNQPQHF.

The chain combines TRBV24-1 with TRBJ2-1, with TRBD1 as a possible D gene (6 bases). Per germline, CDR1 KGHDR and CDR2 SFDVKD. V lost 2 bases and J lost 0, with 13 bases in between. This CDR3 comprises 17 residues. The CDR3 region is CATSDSRVGGSYNEQFF. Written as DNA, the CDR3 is TGTGCCACCAGTGATTCCAGGGTAGGGGGCTCCTACAATGAGCAGTTCTTC.

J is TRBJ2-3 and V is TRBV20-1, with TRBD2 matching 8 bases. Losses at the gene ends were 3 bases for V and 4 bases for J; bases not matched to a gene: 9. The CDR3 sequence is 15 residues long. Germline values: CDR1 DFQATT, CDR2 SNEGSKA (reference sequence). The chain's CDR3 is CSASWVAGRADTQYF. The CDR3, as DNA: TGCAGTGCTAGTTGGGTAGCGGGGAGGGCAGATACGCAGTATTTT.

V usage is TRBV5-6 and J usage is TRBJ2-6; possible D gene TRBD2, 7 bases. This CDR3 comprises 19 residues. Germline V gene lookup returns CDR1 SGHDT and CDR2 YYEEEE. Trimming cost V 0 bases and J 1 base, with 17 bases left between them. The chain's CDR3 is CASSLGRGRYPSGANVLTF. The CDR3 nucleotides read TGTGCCAGCAGCTTGGGGCGGGGGCGATACCCTTCTGGGGCCAACGTCCTGACTTTC.